The 9 T cell receptor beta chains below all came from one sample that was sequenced in a study of molecular identifiers for immune sequencing clone quantification. TCRdb recomputed calls from the PCR reads with MiXCR, one row per CDR3 protein. In the table there are 70,000 to 95,000 distinct CDR3 sequences, over 15% of which are singletons. Material for sequencing was naive CD8+ T cells from blood, with Jurkat cell RNA spiked in. Subset here: FACS-sorted CD8+CD4-CCR7+CD45RA+ naive T cells. The receptors shown here come from a human donor in good health. Some libraries in this study had Jurkat cell RNA spiked in.

Notes on this clonotype: This may come from a read error, since a much larger clone is one base off. The chain employs TRBV7-9 and TRBJ1-2; a weak D match, TRBD1 (6 bases). CDR1 and CDR2 from the germline V gene are SEHNR and FQNEAQ (reference sequence). The CDR3 sequence is 14 residues long. CDR3 bases: TGTGCCAGCAGCTTAGGGGGGGCTAACCATGGCTACACCTTC. Its protein is CASSLGGANHGYTF.

As regards this clonotype: A clone one base away is much larger, so this may be a read error. The CDR3 DNA is TGTGCCAGCAGTTACTCGTCACAGGATACTTTCTTT. Its translation: CASSYSSQDTFF. V and J are TRBV6-2 or TRBV6-3 and TRBJ1-1, with a weak D call TRBD1 (5 bases). CDR3 length: 12 amino acids. The ends were cut back, 0 bases at V and 12 bases at J, with 11 bases in the middle. Germline V gene data show CDR1 as MNHEY and CDR2 as SVGEGT.

This chain connects TRBV25-1 to TRBJ2-7; weak D call: TRBD1 (6 bases). CDR1 and CDR2 from the germline V gene are MGHDK and SYGVNS. Trimming pared 8 bases from V and 3 bases from J, leaving 8 bases between. CDR3 size: 11 residues. CDR3 amino acids: CASADSYEQYF. The DNA for the CDR3 is TGTGCCAGCGCGGACAGCTACGAGCAGTACTTC.

This clonotype was counted between two and nine times. CDR3 residues: CASSSLLAGGQYNEQFF. CDR3 DNA sequence: TGTGCCAGCAGCTCGCTTCTAGCGGGGGGCCAATACAATGAGCAGTTCTTC. The V and J genes are TRBV5-6 and TRBJ2-1; TRBD2 matches at 11 bases. This CDR3 has 17 amino acids. CDR1 is SGHDT, CDR2 YYEEEE, per germline. The J segment lost 4 bases and the V segment lost 3 bases, leaving 9 bases of the junction unmatched. Using reference TRBV5-6 and TRBJ2-1 for the parts outside the CDR3, the full variable domain is DAGVTQSPTHLIKTRGQQVTLRCSPKSGHDTVSWYQQALGQGPQFIFQYYEEEERQRGNFPDRFSGHQFPNYSSELNVNALLLGDSALYLCASSSLLAGGQYNEQFFGPGTRLTVL.

This clonotype was counted ten times or more. The CDR3 here is CAWDRIMNTEAFF. Here the CDR3 DNA reads TGTGCCTGGGACAGAATCATGAACACTGAAGCTTTCTTT. The rearrangement uses TRBV30 and TRBJ1-1; weak D call: TRBD1 (5 bases). This CDR3 has 13 amino acids. Germline CDR1 is GTSNPN and CDR2 is SVGIG (reference sequence). V shed 5 bases and J shed 0 bases, with 10 bases lying between them.

This clonotype was observed many times. This chain joins TRBV7-9 and TRBJ2-5; D might be TRBD1 or TRBD2, each matching 5 bases. The CDR3 runs 15 residues. From germline, CDR1 is SEHNR and CDR2 FQNEAQ (reference sequence). Trimming left V 1 base short and J 4 bases short, with 13 bases between. CDR3 in DNA: TGTGCCAGCAGCTTAGAAGGGACCGGGGTAGAGACCCAGTACTTC. Translation gives CASSLEGTGVETQYF.

This clonotype appeared many times. This chain links TRBV7-9 with TRBJ2-7, with D possibly TRBD1 on 6 matching bases. The ends were cut back, 5 bases at V and 2 bases at J, with 10 bases in the middle. Germline V gene data show CDR1 as SEHNR and CDR2 as FQNEAQ (reference sequence). The CDR3 length is 13 residues. Here the CDR3 reads CASSGRQAYEQYF. The CDR3 nucleotides are TGTGCCAGCAGCGGGCGACAGGCCTACGAGCAGTACTTC.

This clonotype was observed at least ten times. The genes are TRBV6-5 and TRBJ2-5; D uncertain. V was clipped by 4 bases and J by 3 bases, with 6 bases between them. Germline CDR1 reads MNHEY; CDR2 reads SVGAGI. CDR3 length: 12 amino acids. In DNA, the CDR3 is TGTGCCAGCAGTTCTAGTGAAGAGACCCAGTACTTC. Protein: CASSSSEETQYF.

This clonotype was seen at least ten times. The chain has TRBV11-2 and TRBJ2-1; 8 bases align to TRBD2. This CDR3 has 14 amino acids. V lost 0 bases to trimming and J lost 7 bases; unmatched junction nucleotides: 2. The V gene's germline CDR1 is SGHAT and CDR2 FQNNGV. In nucleotides, the CDR3 is TGTGCCAGCAGCTTAGAAGCGGGGGATAATGAGCAGTTCTTC. Its translation: CASSLEAGDNEQFF.